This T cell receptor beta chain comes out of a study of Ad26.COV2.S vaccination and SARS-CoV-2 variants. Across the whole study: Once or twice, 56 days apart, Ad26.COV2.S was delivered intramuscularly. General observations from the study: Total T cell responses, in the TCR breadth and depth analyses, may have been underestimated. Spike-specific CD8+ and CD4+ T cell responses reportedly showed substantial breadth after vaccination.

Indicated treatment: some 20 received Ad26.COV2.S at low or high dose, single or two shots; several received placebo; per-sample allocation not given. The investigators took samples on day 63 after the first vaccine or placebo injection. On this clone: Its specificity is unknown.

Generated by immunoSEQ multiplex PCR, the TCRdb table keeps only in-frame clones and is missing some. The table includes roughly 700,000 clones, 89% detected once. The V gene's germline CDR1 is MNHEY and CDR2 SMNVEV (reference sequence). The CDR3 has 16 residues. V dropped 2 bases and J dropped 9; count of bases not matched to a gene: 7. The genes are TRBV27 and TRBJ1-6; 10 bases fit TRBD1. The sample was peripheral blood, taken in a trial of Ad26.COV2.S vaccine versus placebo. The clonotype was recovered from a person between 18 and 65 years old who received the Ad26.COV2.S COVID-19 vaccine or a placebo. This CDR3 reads CASSLRTGQGISPLHF. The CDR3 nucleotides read TGTGCCAGCAGTTTAAGGACGGGACAGGGGATTTCACCCCTCCACTTT.